Listed here are 9 T cell receptor beta chains from one sample, sequenced in a study of vaccination effects on CD4 cells after COVID-19 (dated by TCRdb to the early 2020s). Library creation used the immunoSEQ multiplex PCR assay. Held by TCRdb, this immuneACCESS table contains in-frame sequences only and omits some clones. Under half of the omission traces to an unresolved V gene where checked; the cause of the rest is unknown. Across this sample there are around 63,000 clones, with less than 80% seen only once. The ten largest clones add up to 3.5% to 4.5% of the sample. For these TCRs, the target antigens are not known. In the ViraFEST assay, PBMC were stimulated with viral peptide pools, and TCR sequencing was then used to find antigen-specific CD4+ T cell clonotypes based on their expansion. After around 10 days of culture, CD4+ T cells were isolated with the EasySep CD4+ T cell isolation kit. Healthy vaccine recipients had no prior SARS-CoV-2 infection, confirmed by negative nucleocapsid antibodies before and after vaccination.

The sample was CD4+ T cells from PBMCs cultured with HCoV-OC43 spike peptides, taken before COVID-19 vaccination. Explained via the paper, the cell subset or site label denotes: HCoV-OC43 spike overlapping peptide pool stimulation. The source is a human donor who received a COVID-19 vaccine.

This clone was seen a single time. The V and J genes are TRBV9 and TRBJ1-2, with TRBD1 matching over 7 bases. Germline assignment: CDR1 SGDLS and CDR2 YYNGEE. V lost 3 bases and J lost 3; bases outside the gene matches: 5. The CDR3 is made up of 14 amino acids. The CDR3 sequence: CASSAPQGYYGYTF. DNA of the CDR3: TGTGCCAGCAGCGCTCCACAGGGGTACTATGGCTACACCTTC.

J is TRBJ2-5 and V is TRBV6-1, with TRBD2 identical over 12 bases. CDR3 length equals 18 residues. J was trimmed by 5 bases and V by 3 bases; bases with no gene match: 13. Per germline, CDR1 MNHNS and CDR2 SASEGT. The CDR3 DNA reads as TGTGCCAGCAGTGACCCGGGACTAGCGGGTTTGCTCGGTGAGACCCAGTACTTC. Translation: CASSDPGLAGLLGETQYF.

The chain recombines TRBV27 with TRBJ2-2, with D possibly TRBD1 on 6 matching bases. V was trimmed by 3 bases and J by 7 bases, leaving 12 bases between them. Germline assignment: CDR1 MNHEY and CDR2 SMNVEV (reference sequence). This CDR3 is 14 amino acids long. In DNA form, the CDR3 reads TGTGCCAGCAGTTTCCTGGGGGCAATCGGGGAGCTGTTTTTT. Amino acids: CASSFLGAIGELFF.

The chain recombines TRBV18 with TRBJ1-6; D is ambiguous. Germline CDR1 is KGHSH and CDR2 is LQKENI. The V end lost 0 bases, the J end lost 10 bases, and 13 bases lay between the germline ends. The CDR3 sequence is 15 residues long. CDR3 sequence reads: CASSPPTGERSPLHF. CDR3 DNA: TGTGCCAGCTCACCACCGACCGGGGAGAGGTCACCCCTCCACTTT.

The gene calls are TRBV7-2 and TRBJ2-5; D uncertain. Trimming took 5 bases from V and 5 from J, leaving 18 bases between them. The CDR3 is 15 amino acids. Germline V CDR1 and CDR2: SGHTA, FQGNSA. The CDR3 protein is CASSPHVDVAETQYF. The DNA of the CDR3 is TGTGCCAGCAGCCCTCACGTTGACGTGGCTGAGACCCAGTACTTC.

The chain recombines TRBV20-1 with TRBJ2-3, with 10 bases identical to TRBD2. Germline V gene sequence: CDR1 DFQATT, CDR2 SNEGSKA (reference sequence). The V gene end was trimmed by 3 bases and the J gene end by 5 bases; junction bases not matched to a gene: 8. The CDR3 totals 15 residues. The CDR3 DNA reads TGCAGTGCTAGTCGAGCGGGGGGGCGAGGAGATACGCAGTATTTT. Translating gives CSASRAGGRGDTQYF.

The chain has TRBV4-3 and TRBJ2-3, with D unresolved. Germline CDR1 is LGHNA and CDR2 is YSLEER. Trimming shortened V by 1 base and J by 0 bases, and 8 bases separated the two germline ends. This CDR3 comprises 15 residues. The CDR3 DNA is TGCGCCAGCAGCCAAGTTGCATGGAGCACAGATACGCAGTATTTT. Encoded protein: CASSQVAWSTDTQYF.

The table lists this clone with a count of one. The J gene is TRBJ1-2, the V gene TRBV5-1, with D hard to call. Trimming took 1 base from V and 3 from J, leaving 16 bases between them. This CDR3 is built from 16 residues. Germline V gives CDR1 SGHRS, CDR2 YFSETQ. CDR3 nucleotide sequence: TGCGCCAGCAGCTTGCGTGTGGGCACTATGGACTATGGCTACACCTTC. It yields the protein CASSLRVGTMDYGYTF.

The CDR3 region is CASSPRHFPDTQYF. Here the CDR3 DNA reads TGTGCCAGCAGTCCTCGACACTTCCCAGATACGCAGTATTTT. This sequence joins TRBV28 and TRBJ2-3; the D is unclear. The CDR3 spans 14 residues. Trimming left V 5 bases short and J 4 bases short, with 13 bases between. Germline V gene lookup returns CDR1 MDHEN and CDR2 SYDVKM.